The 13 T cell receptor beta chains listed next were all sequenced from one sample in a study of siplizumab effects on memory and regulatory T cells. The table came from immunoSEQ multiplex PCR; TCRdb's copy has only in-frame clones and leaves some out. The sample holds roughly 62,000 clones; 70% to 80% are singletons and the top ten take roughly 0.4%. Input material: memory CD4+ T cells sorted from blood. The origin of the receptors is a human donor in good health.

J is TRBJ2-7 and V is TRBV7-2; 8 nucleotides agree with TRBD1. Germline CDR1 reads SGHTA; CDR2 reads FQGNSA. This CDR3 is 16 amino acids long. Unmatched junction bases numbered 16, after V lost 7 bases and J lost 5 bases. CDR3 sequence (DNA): TGTGCCAGCACTCTGAAGTCAGGACAGGGCATCAACGAGCAGTACTTC. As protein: CASTLKSGQGINEQYF.

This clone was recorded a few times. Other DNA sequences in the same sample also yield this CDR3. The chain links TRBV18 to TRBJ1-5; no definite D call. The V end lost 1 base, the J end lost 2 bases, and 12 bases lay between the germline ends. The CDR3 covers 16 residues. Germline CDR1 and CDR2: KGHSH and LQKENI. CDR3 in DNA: TGTGCCAGCTCACCACGGGAGGGCGGGGGCAATCAGCCCCAGCATTTT. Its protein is CASSPREGGGNQPQHF.

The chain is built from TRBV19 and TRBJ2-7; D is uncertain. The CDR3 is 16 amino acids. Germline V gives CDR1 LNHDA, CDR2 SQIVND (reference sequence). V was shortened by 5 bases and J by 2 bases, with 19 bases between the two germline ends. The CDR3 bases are TGTGCCAGTAGTTCCGGCGGTGGCGGATCAACCTACGAGCAGTACTTC. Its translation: CASSSGGGGSTYEQYF.

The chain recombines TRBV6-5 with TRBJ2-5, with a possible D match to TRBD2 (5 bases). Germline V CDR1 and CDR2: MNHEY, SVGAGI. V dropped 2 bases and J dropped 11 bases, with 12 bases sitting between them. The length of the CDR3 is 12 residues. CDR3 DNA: TGTGCCAGCAGTTACCTCGGTGGGGAGCAGTACTTC. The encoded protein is CASSYLGGEQYF.

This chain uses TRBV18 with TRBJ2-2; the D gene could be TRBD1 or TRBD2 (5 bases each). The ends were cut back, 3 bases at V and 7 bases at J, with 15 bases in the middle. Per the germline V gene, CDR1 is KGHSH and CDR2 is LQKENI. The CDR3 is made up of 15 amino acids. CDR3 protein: CASSPRAGGDGELFF. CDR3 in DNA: TGTGCCAGCTCACCCCGGGCTGGGGGTGACGGGGAGCTGTTTTTT.

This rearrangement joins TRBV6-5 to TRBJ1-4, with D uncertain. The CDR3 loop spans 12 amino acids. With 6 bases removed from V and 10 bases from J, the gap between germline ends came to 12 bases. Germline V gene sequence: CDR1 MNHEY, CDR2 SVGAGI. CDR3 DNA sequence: TGTGCCAGCAGACCCGAGGTCGGAAAACTGTTTTTT. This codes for CASRPEVGKLFF.

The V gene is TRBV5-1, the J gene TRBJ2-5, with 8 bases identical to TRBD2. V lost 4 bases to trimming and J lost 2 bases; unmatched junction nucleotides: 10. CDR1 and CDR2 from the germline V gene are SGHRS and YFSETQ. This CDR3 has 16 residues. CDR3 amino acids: CASSMGLGRSQETQYF. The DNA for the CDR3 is TGCGCCAGCAGCATGGGACTAGGTCGCTCGCAAGAGACCCAGTACTTC.

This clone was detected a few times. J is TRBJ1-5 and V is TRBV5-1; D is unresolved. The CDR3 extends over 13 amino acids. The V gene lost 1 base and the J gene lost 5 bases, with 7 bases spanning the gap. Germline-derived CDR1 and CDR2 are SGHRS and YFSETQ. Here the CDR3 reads CASSLTFDQPQHF. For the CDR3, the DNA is TGCGCCAGCAGCTTGACTTTCGATCAGCCCCAGCATTTT. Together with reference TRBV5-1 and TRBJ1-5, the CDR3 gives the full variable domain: KAGVTQTPRYLIKTRGQQVTLSCSPISGHRSVSWYQQTPGQGLQFLFEYFSETQRNKGNFPGRFSGRQFSNSRSEMNVSTLELGDSALYLCASSLTFDQPQHFGDGTRLSIL.

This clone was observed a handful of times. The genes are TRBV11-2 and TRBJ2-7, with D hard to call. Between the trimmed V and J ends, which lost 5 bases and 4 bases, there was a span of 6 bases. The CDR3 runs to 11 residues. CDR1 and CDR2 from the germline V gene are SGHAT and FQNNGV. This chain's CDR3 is CASSPRYEQYF. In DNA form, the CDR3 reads TGTGCCAGCAGCCCCAGGTACGAGCAGTACTTC.

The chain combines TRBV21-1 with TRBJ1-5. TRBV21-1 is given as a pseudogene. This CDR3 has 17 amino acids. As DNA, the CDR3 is TGTGCCAGCAGCAAAGCGCGGCGGGGCGCGGAAGGTCAGCCCCAGCATTTT. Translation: CASSKARRGAEGQPQHF.

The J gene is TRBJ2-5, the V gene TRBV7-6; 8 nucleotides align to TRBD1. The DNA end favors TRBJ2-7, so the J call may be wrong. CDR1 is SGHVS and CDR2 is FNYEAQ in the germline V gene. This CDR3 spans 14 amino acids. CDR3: CASSEGTGWDEQYF. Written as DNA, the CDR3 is TGTGCCAGCAGCGAGGGGACAGGCTGGGACGAGCAGTACTTC.

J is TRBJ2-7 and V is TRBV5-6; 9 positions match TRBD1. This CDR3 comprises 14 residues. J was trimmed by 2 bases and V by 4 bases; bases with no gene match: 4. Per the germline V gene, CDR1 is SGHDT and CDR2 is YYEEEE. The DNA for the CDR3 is TGTGCCAGCAGCAAGGGACAGGGCACCTACGAGCAGTACTTC. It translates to CASSKGQGTYEQYF.

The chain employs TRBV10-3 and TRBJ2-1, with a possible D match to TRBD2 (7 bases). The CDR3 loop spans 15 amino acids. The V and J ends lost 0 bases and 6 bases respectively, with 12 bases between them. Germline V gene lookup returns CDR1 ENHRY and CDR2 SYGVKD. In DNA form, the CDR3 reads TGTGCCATCAGTGAGTCTGCGGGGGCCCTCAATGAGCAGTTCTTC. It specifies CAISESAGALNEQFF.